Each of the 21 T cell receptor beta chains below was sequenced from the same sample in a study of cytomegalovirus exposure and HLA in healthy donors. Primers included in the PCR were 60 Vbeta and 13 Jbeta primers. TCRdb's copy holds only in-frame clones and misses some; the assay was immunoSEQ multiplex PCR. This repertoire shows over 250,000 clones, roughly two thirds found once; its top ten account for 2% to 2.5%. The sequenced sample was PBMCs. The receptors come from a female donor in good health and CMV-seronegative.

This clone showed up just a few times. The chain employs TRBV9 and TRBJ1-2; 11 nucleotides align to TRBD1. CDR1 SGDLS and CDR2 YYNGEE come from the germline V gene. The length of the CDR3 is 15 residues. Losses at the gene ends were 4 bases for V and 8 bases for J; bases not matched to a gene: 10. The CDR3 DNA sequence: TGTGCCAGCAGCACTATCGGACAGGGGGCGAGGGGCTACACCTTC. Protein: CASSTIGQGARGYTF.

DNA of the CDR3: TGTGCCAGCAGCTTGGACTTTTCGACTGGACAGGGAACTACAGATACGCAGTATTTT. The encoded protein is CASSLDFSTGQGTTDTQYF. The chain uses TRBV5-5 and TRBJ2-3; 8 nucleotides line up with TRBD1. CDR3 size: 19 residues. V was pared by 0 bases and J by 3 bases, with 15 bases of the junction left unmatched. The germline gives CDR1 SGHKS, CDR2 YYEKEE (reference sequence).

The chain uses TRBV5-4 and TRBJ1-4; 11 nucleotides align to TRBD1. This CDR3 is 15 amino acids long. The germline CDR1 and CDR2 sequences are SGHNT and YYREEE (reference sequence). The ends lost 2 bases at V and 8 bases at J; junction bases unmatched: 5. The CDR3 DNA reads TGTGCCAGCAGCTTCGGGACAGGGGGAGAAGAAAAACTGTTTTTT. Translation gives CASSFGTGGEEKLFF.

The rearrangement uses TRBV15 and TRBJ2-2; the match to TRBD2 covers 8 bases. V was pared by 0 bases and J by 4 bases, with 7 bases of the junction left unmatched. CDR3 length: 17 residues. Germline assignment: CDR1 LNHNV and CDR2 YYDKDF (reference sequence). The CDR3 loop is CATSRDLAGGVTGELFF. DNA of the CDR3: TGTGCCACCAGCAGAGACCTGGCGGGAGGTGTCACCGGGGAGCTGTTTTTT.

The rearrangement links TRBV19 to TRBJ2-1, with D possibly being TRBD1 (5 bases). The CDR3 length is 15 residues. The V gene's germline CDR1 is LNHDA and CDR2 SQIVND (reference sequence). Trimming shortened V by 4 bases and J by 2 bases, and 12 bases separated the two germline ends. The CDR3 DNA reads TGTGCCAGTAGTAGGGGCGGCGGTACCTACAATGAGCAGTTCTTC. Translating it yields CASSRGGGTYNEQFF.

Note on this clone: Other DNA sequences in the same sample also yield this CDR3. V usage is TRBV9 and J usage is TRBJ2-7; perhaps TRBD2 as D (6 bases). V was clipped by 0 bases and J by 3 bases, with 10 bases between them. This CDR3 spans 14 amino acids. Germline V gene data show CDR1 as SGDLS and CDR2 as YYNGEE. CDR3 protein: CASSVGPGVYEQYF. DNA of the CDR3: TGTGCCAGCAGCGTAGGTCCGGGAGTCTACGAGCAGTACTTC.

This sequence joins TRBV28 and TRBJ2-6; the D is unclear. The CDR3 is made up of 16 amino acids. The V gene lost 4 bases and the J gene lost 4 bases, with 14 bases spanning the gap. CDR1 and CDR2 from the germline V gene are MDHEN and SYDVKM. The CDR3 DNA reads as TGTGCCAGCAGTTCTTTACGACACCTCGGGGCCAACGTCCTGACTTTC. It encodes CASSSLRHLGANVLTF.

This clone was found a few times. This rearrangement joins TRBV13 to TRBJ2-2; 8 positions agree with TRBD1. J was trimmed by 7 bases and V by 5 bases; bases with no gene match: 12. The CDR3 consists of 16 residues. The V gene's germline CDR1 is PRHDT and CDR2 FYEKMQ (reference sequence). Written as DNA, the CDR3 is TGTGCCAGCAGCCTGGCCAGGAGACAGGGGAGCGGGGAGCTGTTTTTT. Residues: CASSLARRQGSGELFF.

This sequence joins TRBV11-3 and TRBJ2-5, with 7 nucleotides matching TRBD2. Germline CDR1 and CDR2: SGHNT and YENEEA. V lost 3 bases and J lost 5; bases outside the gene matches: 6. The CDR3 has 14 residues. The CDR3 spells CASSFSTSRETQYF. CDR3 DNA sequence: TGTGCCAGCAGCTTCTCGACTAGCAGGGAGACCCAGTACTTC.

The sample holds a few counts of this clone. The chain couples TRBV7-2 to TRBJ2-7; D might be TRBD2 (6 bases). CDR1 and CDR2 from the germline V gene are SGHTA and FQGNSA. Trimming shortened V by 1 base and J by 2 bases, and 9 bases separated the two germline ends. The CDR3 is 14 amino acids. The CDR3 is CASSLGVAAYEQYF. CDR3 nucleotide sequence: TGTGCCAGCAGCTTAGGTGTAGCGGCCTACGAGCAGTACTTC.

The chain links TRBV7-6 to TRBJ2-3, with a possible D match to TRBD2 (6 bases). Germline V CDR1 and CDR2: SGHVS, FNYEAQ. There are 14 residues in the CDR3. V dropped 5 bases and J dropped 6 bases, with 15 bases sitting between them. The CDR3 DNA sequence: TGTGCCAGCAGCCTAGGTGGAGGAGGGGATACGCAGTATTTT. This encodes CASSLGGGGDTQYF.

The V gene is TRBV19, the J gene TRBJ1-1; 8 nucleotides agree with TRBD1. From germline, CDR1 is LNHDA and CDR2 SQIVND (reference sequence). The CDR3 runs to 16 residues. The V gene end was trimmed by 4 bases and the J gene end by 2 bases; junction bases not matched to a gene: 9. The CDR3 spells CASSTGQGRTNTEAFF. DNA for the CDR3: TGTGCCAGTAGTACTGGACAGGGAAGGACAAACACTGAAGCTTTCTTT. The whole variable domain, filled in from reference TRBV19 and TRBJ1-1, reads DGGITQSPKYLFRKEGQNVTLSCEQNLNHDAMYWYRQDPGQGLRLIYYSQIVNDFQKGDIAEGYSVSREKKESFPLTVTSAQKNPTAFYLCASSTGQGRTNTEAFFGQGTRLTVV.

The CDR3 is CASSHRDVNEQFF. The DNA for the CDR3 is TGTGCCAGCAGCCACAGGGATGTCAATGAGCAGTTCTTC. V gene TRBV2 combines with J gene TRBJ2-1; tentative D call: TRBD1 (6 bases). CDR1 and CDR2 (germline): SNHLY, FYNNEI. The CDR3 spans 13 residues. Trimming stripped 6 bases from V and 6 bases from J, with 12 bases between.

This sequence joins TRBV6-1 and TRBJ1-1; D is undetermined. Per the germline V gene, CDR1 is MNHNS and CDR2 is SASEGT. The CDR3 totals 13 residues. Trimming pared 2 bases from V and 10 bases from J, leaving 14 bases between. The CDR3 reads CASSESVTRGAFF. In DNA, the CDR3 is TGTGCCAGCAGTGAAAGCGTCACCCGGGGAGCTTTCTTT.

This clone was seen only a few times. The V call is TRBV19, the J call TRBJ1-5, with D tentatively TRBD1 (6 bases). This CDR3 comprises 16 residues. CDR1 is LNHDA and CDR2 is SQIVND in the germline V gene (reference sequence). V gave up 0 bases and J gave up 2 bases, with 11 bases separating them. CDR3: CASSIDPRGGNQPQHF. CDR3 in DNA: TGTGCCAGTAGTATAGACCCCAGGGGAGGCAATCAGCCCCAGCATTTT.

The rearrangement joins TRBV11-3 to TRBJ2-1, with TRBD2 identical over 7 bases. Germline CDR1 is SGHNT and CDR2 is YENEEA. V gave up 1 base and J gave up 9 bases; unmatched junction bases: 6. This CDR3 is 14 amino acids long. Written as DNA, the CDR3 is TGTGCCAGCAGCTTAGGCGGGGGTGCGGCTGAGCAGTTCTTC. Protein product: CASSLGGGAAEQFF.

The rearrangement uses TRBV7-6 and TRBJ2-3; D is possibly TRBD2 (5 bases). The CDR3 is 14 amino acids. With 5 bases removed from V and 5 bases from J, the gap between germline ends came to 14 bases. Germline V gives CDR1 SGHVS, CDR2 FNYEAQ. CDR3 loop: CASSLRGSQDTQYF. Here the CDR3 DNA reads TGTGCCAGCAGCCTCCGAGGGTCTCAAGATACGCAGTATTTT. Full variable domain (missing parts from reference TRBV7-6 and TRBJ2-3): GAGVSQSPRYKVTKRGQDVALRCDPISGHVSLYWYRQALGQGPEFLTYFNYEAQQDKSGLPNDRFSAERPEGSISTLTIQRTEQRDSAMYRCASSLRGSQDTQYFGPGTRLTVL.

The chain's CDR3 is CASSLPGTPTGYTF. The CDR3 nucleotides are TGTGCCAGCAGCCTTCCGGGGACACCTACGGGCTACACCTTC. The V gene is TRBV28, the J gene TRBJ1-2; D possibly corresponds to TRBD1 (6 bases). Germline loops: CDR1 MDHEN, CDR2 SYDVKM. The CDR3 is made up of 14 amino acids. V lost 6 bases, J lost 8 bases, and 19 bases lay in between.

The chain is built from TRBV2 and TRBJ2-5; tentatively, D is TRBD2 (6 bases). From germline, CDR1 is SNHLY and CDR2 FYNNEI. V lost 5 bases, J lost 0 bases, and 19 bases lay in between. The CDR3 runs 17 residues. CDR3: CASSSNRRVTYQETQYF. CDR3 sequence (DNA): TGTGCCAGCAGTTCGAATAGGAGGGTCACGTACCAAGAGACCCAGTACTTC.

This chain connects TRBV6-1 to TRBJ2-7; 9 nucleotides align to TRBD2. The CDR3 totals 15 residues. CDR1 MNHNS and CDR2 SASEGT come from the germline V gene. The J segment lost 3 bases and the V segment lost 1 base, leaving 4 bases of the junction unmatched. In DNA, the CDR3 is TGTGCCAGCAGTGAAGGGGGGACTAGCAGCTACGAGCAGTACTTC. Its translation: CASSEGGTSSYEQYF.

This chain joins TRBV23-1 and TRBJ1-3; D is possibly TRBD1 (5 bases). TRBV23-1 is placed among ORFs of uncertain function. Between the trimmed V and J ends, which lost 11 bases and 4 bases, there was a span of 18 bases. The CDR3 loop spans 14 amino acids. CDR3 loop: CAPTGRAGGNTIYF. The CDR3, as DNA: TGCGCCCCAACGGGCAGGGCGGGGGGAAACACCATATATTTT.